The TCR beta chain under discussion was sequenced for a study of vaccination and CD4 T cells after COVID-19. The CDR3 extends over 14 amino acids. CDR1 and CDR2 (germline): MNHEY, SVGEGT. J gave up 3 bases and V 2 bases, and 2 bases lay outside the gene matches. TCRdb reprocessed the PCR reads via MiXCR and lists one record per CDR3 protein. The repertoire holds fewer than 20,000 distinct CDR3 sequences, under 80% seen once, with under 1.2% in the top ten. The material sequenced was CD4+ T cells from blood, taken before SARS-CoV-2 vaccination. This sequence was found in a human donor who had recovered from COVID-19. V gene TRBV6-2 or TRBV6-3 combines with J gene TRBJ2-3; 7 bases are shared with TRBD1. For the CDR3, the DNA is TGTGCCAGCAGTTACCGACAGGGAACAGATACGCAGTATTTT. It encodes CASSYRQGTDTQYF.